This TCR beta chain was sequenced during a study of cytotoxic CD8 clonotypes in ibrutinib-treated CLL. Sequencing used immunoSEQ multiplex PCR; TCRdb keeps in-frame clones, though not all of them. The data show some 140,000 clones, 75% to 95% seen once. Germline CDR1 and CDR2: SGHAT and FQNNGV. With 4 bases removed from V and 2 bases from J, the gap between germline ends came to 11 bases. The CDR3 has 14 residues. This clonotype was sampled from a human donor with chronic lymphocytic leukemia. The sample consisted of PBMCs, taken after 12 months of ibrutinib treatment. The chain uses TRBV11-2 and TRBJ2-5, with TRBD2 as a possible D gene (6 bases). In nucleotides, the CDR3 is TGTGCCAGCAGCTCCCGGGACTTTCAAGAGACCCAGTACTTC. This translates into CASSSRDFQETQYF.